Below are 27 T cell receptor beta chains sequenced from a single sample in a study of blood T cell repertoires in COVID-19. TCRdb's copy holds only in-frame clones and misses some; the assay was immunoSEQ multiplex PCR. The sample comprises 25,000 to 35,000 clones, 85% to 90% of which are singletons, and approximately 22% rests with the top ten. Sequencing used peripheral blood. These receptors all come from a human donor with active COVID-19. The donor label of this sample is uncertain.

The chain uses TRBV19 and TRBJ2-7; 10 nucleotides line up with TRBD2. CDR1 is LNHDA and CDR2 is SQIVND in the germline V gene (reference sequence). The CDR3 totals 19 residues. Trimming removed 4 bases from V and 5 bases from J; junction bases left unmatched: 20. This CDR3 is CASSRRSREAGGPLDEQYF. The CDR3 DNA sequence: TGTGCCAGTAGTAGACGCTCGAGGGAAGCGGGAGGGCCGCTCGACGAGCAGTACTTC.

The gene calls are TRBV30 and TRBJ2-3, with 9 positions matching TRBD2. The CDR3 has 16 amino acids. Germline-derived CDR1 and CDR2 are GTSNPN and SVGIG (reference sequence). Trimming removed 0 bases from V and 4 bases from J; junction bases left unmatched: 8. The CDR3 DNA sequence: TGTGCCTGGAGTGTACGCTGGCGGGGGGGGGCAGATACGCAGTATTTT. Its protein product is CAWSVRWRGGADTQYF.

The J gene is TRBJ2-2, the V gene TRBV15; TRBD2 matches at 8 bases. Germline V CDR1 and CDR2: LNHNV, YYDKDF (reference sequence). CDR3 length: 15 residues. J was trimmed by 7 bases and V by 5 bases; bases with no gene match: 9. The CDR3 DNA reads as TGTGCCACCAGCTCGTTAGCGGGGTGGGTCGGGGAGCTGTTTTTT. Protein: CATSSLAGWVGELFF.

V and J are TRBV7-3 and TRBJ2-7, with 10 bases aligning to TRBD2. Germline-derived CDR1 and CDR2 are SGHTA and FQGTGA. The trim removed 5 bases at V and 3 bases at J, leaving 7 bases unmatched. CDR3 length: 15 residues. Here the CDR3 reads CASSLSSGGHYEQYF. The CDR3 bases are TGTGCCAGCAGCCTATCTAGCGGGGGACACTACGAGCAGTACTTC.

This chain's CDR3 is CASSYPGGTGGYTF. Written as DNA, the CDR3 is TGTGCCAGCAGTTACCCAGGGGGGACCGGTGGCTACACCTTC. The rearrangement joins TRBV6-5 to TRBJ1-2, with 7 bases aligning to TRBD1. The CDR3 spans 14 residues. CDR1 and CDR2 from the germline V gene are MNHEY and SVGAGI. V gave up 2 bases and J gave up 7 bases; unmatched junction bases: 7.

CDR3 sequence (DNA): TGTGCCACCAGCAGCCCCCAGTGGGACTCTGAAGCTTTCTTT. Its protein product is CATSSPQWDSEAFF. The chain recombines TRBV15 with TRBJ1-1, with a possible D match to TRBD1 (5 bases). CDR3 length: 14 residues. Germline CDR1 is LNHNV and CDR2 is YYDKDF (reference sequence). V was pared by 3 bases and J by 6 bases, with 14 bases between.

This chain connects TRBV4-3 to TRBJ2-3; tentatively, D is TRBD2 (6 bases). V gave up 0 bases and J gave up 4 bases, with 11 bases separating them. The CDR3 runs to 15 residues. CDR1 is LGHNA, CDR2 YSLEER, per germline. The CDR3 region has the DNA TGCGCCAGCAGCCAAGATCGGGGACTGGCAGATACGCAGTATTTT. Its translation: CASSQDRGLADTQYF.

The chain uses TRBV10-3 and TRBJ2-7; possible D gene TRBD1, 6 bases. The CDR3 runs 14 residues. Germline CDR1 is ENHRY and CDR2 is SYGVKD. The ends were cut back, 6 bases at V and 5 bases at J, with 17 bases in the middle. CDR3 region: CAIRDSRQVDEQYF. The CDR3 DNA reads TGTGCCATCAGGGACAGTAGACAGGTCGACGAGCAGTACTTC.

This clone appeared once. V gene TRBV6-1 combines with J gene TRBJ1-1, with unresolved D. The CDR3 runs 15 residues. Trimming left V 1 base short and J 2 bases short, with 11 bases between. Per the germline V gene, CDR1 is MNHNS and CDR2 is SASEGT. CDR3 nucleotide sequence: TGTGCCAGCAGTGAAGTACAAGAACCAAACACTGAAGCTTTCTTT. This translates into CASSEVQEPNTEAFF.

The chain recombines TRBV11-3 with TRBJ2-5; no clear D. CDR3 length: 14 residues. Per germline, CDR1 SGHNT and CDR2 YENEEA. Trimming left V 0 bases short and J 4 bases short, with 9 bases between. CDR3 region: CASSLDPAAETQYF. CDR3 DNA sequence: TGTGCCAGCAGCTTAGACCCCGCGGCAGAGACCCAGTACTTC.

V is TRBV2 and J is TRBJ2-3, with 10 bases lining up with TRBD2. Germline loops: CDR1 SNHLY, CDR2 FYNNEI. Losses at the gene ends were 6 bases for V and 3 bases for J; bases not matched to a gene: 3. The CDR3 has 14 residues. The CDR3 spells CASRASGGTDTQYF. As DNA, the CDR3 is TGTGCCAGCAGGGCTAGCGGGGGTACAGATACGCAGTATTTT.

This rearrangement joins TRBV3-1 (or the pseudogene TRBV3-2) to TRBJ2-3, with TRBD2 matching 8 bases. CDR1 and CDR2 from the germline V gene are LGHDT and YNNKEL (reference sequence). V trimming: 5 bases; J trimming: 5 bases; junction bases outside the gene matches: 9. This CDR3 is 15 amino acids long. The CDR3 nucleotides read TGTGCCAGCAGCGGGTTGCGGGGGGCAGGAGATACGCAGTATTTT. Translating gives CASSGLRGAGDTQYF.

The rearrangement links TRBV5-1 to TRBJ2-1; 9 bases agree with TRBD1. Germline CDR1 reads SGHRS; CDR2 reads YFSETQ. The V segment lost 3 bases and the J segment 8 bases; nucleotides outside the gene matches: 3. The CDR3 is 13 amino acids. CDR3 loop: CASSWTGADEQFF. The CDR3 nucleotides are TGCGCCAGCAGCTGGACAGGGGCGGATGAGCAGTTCTTC.

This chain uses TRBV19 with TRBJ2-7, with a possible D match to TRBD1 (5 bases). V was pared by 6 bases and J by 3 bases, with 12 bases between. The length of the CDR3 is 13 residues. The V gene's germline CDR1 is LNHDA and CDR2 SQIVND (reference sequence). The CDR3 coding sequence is TGTGCCAGTAGCTCGGACACGGGCTACGAGCAGTACTTC. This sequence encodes CASSSDTGYEQYF.

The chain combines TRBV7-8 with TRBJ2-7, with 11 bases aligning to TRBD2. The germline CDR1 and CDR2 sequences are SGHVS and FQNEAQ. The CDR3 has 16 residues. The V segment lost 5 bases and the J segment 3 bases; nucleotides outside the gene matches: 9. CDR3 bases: TGTGCCAGCAGCCGAACGGGACTAGCGGCTTACTACGAGCAGTACTTC. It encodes CASSRTGLAAYYEQYF.

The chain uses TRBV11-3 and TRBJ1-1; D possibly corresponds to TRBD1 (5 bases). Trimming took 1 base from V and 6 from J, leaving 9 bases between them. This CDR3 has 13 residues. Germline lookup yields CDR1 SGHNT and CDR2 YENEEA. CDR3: CASSLGGSPEAFF. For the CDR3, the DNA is TGTGCCAGCAGCTTAGGGGGCAGCCCTGAAGCTTTCTTT.

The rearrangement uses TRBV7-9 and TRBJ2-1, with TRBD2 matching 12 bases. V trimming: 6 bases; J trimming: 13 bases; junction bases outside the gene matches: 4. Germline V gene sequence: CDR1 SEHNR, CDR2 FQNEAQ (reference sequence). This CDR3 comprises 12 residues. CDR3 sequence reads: CASRGLAGNQFF. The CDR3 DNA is TGTGCCAGCAGAGGACTAGCGGGAAATCAGTTCTTC.

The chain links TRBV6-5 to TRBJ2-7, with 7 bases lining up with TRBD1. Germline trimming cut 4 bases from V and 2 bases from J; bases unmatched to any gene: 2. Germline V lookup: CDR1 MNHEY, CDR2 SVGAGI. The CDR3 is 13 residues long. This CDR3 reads CASSSQGAYEQYF. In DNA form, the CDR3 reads TGTGCCAGCAGTTCCCAGGGGGCCTACGAGCAGTACTTC.

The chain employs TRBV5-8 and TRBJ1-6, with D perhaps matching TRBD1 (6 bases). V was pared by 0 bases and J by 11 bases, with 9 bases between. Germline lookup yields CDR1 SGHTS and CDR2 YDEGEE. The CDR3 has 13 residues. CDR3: CASSLARGAPLHF. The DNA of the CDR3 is TGTGCCAGCAGCTTGGCCAGGGGTGCACCCCTCCACTTT.

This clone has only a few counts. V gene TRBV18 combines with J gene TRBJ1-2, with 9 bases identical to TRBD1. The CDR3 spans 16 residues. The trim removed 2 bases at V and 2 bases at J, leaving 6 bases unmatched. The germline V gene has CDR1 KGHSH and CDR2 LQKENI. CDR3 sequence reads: CASSPTAGQGNYGYTF. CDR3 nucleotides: TGTGCCAGCTCACCAACCGCGGGACAGGGCAACTATGGCTACACCTTC.

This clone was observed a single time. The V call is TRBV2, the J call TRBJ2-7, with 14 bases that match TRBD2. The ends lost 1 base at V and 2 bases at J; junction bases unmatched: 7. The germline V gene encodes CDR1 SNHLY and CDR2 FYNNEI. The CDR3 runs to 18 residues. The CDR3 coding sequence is TGTGCCAGCAGTGAAGGACGGACTAGCGGGGGGCTCCCCTACGAGCAGTACTTC. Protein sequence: CASSEGRTSGGLPYEQYF.

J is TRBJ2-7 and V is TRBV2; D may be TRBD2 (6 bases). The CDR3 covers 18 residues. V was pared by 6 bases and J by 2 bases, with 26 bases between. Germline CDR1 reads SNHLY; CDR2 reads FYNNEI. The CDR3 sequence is CASSVSGDRDSLTYEQYF. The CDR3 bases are TGTGCCAGCAGCGTTTCCGGCGACCGGGACTCCTTGACCTACGAGCAGTACTTC.

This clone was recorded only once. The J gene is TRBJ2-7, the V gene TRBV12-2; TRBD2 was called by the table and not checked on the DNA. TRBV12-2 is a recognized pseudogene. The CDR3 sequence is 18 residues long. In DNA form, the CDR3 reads TGTGCAAGTCGCTCATCCCCGGGACTAGCGGGAAGGGACGGAGAGCAGTACTTC. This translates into CASRSSPGLAGRDGEQYF.

In DNA, the CDR3 is TGTGCCAGCAGAGACCGGACAGGAGGGGGGAACCCTCACAGCACAGATACGCAGTATTTT. Translated, it gives CASRDRTGGGNPHSTDTQYF. V gene TRBV11-3 combines with J gene TRBJ2-3, with D possibly matching TRBD1 (7 bases). The CDR3 spans 20 residues. Germline V gene lookup returns CDR1 SGHNT and CDR2 YENEEA. V dropped 6 bases and J dropped 0 bases, with 28 bases sitting between them.

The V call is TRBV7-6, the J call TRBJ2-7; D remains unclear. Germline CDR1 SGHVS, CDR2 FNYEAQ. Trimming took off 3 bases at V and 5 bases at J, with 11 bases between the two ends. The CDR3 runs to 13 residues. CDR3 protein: CASSLGRDNEQYF. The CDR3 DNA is TGTGCCAGCAGCTTGGGTCGAGACAACGAGCAGTACTTC.

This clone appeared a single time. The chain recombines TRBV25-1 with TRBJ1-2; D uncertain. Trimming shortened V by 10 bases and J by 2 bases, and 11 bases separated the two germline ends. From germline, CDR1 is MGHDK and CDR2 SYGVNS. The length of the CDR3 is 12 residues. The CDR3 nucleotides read TGTGCCACCGCGGCGGGGAACTATGGCTACACCTTC. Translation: CATAAGNYGYTF.

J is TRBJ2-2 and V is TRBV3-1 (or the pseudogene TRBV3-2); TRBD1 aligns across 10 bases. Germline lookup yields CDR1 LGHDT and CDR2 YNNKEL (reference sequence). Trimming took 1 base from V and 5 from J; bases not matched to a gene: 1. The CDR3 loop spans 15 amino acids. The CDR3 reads CASSQGQGATGELFF. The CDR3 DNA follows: TGTGCCAGCAGCCAAGGACAGGGGGCGACCGGGGAGCTGTTTTTT.